This T cell receptor (beta chain) was obtained from a study of cytomegalovirus exposure and HLA in healthy donors (dated 2017 in TCRdb). The study in broad terms: According to a later analysis, the roughly 130 validation repertoires were produced on the same platform as the 680 or so repertoires of the first cohort. The aim of the study was to test whether cataloging public T cell receptors could identify signatures of past pathogen exposure. Along with the roughly 700-subject first cohort, a separate validation cohort of around 120 different subjects was used. To predict cytomegalovirus infection status, the study combined high-throughput TCR immunosequencing, statistical association of individual TCRs with disease status, and machine learning. General study outcomes and caveats: While some public TCRs were present in many individuals, most TCR sequences turned up only very rarely across donors. All 130 or so repertoires were used to score co-occurrence in the validation cohort in a later analysis, because that analysis had no HLA typing for the cohort. Of the cluster scores, around 95% were above 0 in a later analysis, which found that TCRs clustered in the first cohort also tended to co-occur in the approximately 110 validation repertoires. A few of the identified cytomegalovirus-associated TCR beta chains were confirmed in vitro to be specific for cytomegalovirus antigens. The classifier was reported to diagnose cytomegalovirus status with high specificity and sensitivity in both the original cohort and the validation cohort. It was suggested by the authors that the approach could potentially be generalized to other disease states and immunological phenotypes. In the study, around 150 TCR beta chains were listed as associated with cytomegalovirus.

Library generation was performed with the immunoSEQ multiplex PCR assay. As for how the authors treated the data: A statistical classification framework was built for diagnosing cytomegalovirus status from the catalog of TCR beta chain sequences. The immuneACCESS repertoire file appears here via TCRdb, limited to in-frame rearrangements. These files lack a portion of the clones; in checked studies, under half of the deficit traces to unresolved V genes, and the cause of the others is not known. V, J and clone size were drawn from that table, and D and trimming were deduced from the DNA. The table for this sample lists about 150,000 clones; just over 90% of them were counted only once. 0.6% to 0.8% of the sample is held by the ten biggest clonotypes. At the junction V is shortened by 6 bases and J by 0 bases, with 12 bases in between. CDR1 is given as SNHLY and CDR2 as FYNNEI, both from the germline V gene. The CDR3 holds 14 amino acids from the cysteine to the phenylalanine. Only CDR3 DNA remains: 42 bases, in frame from the first base.

Of note for this clone: There is no known antigen for this receptor. No qualities accompany the bases; no much larger clone lies one base away.

Separate from the approximately 670-subject first cohort, the validation cohort of 120 subjects was the group to which the donors belonged. The TCR comes from a man aged 18 to 30 in good health and CMV-seronegative. The sequenced sample consisted of PBMCs. In this chain, TRBV2 is recombined with TRBJ2-7; possibly the D gene is TRBD2, per 6 matching bases. The nucleotide sequence reads as follows: TGTGCCAGCAGCCTGCGGGGCTTCTCCTACGAGCAGTACTTC. Translated, it gives CASSLRGFSYEQYF.